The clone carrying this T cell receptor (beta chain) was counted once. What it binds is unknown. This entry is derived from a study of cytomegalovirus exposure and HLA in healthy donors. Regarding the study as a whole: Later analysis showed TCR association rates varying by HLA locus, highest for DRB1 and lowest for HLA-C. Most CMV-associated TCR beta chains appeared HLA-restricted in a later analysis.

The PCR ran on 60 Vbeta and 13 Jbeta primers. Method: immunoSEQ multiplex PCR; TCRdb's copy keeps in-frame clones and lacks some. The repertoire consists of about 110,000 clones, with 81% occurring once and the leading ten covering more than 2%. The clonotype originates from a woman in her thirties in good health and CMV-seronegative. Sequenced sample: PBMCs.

CDR3 DNA sequence: TGTGCCAGCAGCTTGTTAGTAGGCACAGATACGCAGTATTTT. Protein sequence: CASSLLVGTDTQYF. The gene calls are TRBV5-4 and TRBJ2-3; D is unclear. The CDR3 consists of 14 residues. Trimming shortened V by 1 base and J by 1 base, and 7 bases separated the two germline ends. CDR1 is SGHNT, CDR2 YYREEE, per germline (reference sequence).